The next 13 T cell receptor beta chains were all read from a single sample in a study of cytomegalovirus exposure and HLA in healthy donors. PCR primers comprised 60 Vbeta and 13 Jbeta primers. Only in-frame clones appear in the TCRdb table, and some are missing; sequencing was by immunoSEQ multiplex PCR. The sample includes hundreds of thousands of clones, about 77% of them seen just once. The sequenced sample consisted of PBMCs. The receptors stem from a boy aged 5-17 years in good health and CMV-seronegative.

The V gene is TRBV11-3, the J gene TRBJ2-1, with TRBD1 matching over 8 bases. The ends lost 5 bases at V and 14 bases at J; junction bases unmatched: 8. Germline V CDR1 and CDR2: SGHNT, YENEEA. The CDR3 covers 12 residues. The CDR3 DNA is TGTGCCAGCAGCCCCCTCCAGGGGGCAGAGTTCTTC. Translating it yields CASSPLQGAEFF.

The chain joins TRBV7-6 to TRBJ2-5; 7 bases agree with TRBD2. CDR1 and CDR2 from the germline V gene are SGHVS and FNYEAQ. This CDR3 region has 18 residues. Losses at the gene ends were 6 bases for V and 5 bases for J; bases not matched to a gene: 21. The CDR3 protein is CASRLTPAGVPQRETQYF. The CDR3, as DNA: TGTGCCAGCAGATTAACGCCGGCGGGAGTTCCCCAACGGGAGACCCAGTACTTC.

The chain is built from TRBV18 and TRBJ2-1, with D possibly TRBD2 on 6 matching bases. Trimming took 3 bases from V and 4 from J, leaving 13 bases between them. The germline V gene encodes CDR1 KGHSH and CDR2 LQKENI. The CDR3 runs 15 residues. For the CDR3, the DNA is TGTGCCAGCTCACCGTGGGGGAGGACTTACAATGAGCAGTTCTTC. It codes for CASSPWGRTYNEQFF.

The V call is TRBV15, the J call TRBJ1-5; TRBD1 matches 8 bases. The ends lost 3 bases at V and 5 bases at J; junction bases unmatched: 12. Germline V gives CDR1 LNHNV, CDR2 YYDKDF (reference sequence). CDR3 size: 17 residues. CDR3 sequence: CATSSLGQGRGHQPQHF. The CDR3 DNA is TGTGCCACCAGCAGCCTTGGACAGGGACGGGGGCATCAGCCCCAGCATTTT.

The chain links TRBV9 to TRBJ1-6; 8 bases are shared with TRBD1. CDR3 length: 14 amino acids. Germline V CDR1 and CDR2: SGDLS, YYNGEE. V shed 4 bases and J 7 bases; nucleotides not matched to a gene: 4. The CDR3: CASSQTGENSPLHF. The CDR3 nucleotides read TGTGCCAGCAGCCAGACAGGGGAGAATTCACCCCTCCACTTT.

This sequence joins TRBV6-5 and TRBJ2-7; perhaps TRBD2 as D (5 bases). This CDR3 is 13 amino acids long. In germline, CDR1 is MNHEY, CDR2 SVGAGI. V dropped 7 bases and J dropped 0 bases, with 10 bases sitting between them. In nucleotides, the CDR3 is TGTGCCAGCACGGTCGGGAACTCCTACGAGCAGTACTTC. This sequence encodes CASTVGNSYEQYF.

This clone was seen a handful of times. J is TRBJ2-2 and V is TRBV27, with TRBD1 matching 7 bases. CDR1 and CDR2 from the germline V gene are MNHEY and SMNVEV (reference sequence). V shed 6 bases and J 4 bases; nucleotides not matched to a gene: 8. This CDR3 is 15 amino acids long. The CDR3: CASSQTGRATGELFF. CDR3 DNA sequence: TGTGCCAGCAGCCAGACAGGGCGGGCCACCGGGGAGCTGTTTTTT.

The chain employs TRBV5-4 and TRBJ2-1, with 8 bases that match TRBD1. The V segment lost 4 bases and the J segment 7 bases; nucleotides outside the gene matches: 7. Germline V gene data show CDR1 as SGHNT and CDR2 as YYREEE (reference sequence). CDR3 size: 14 residues. The CDR3 nucleotides are TGTGCCAGCAGCCCAGGACAGGGTGGAAATGAGCAGTTCTTC. Translated, it gives CASSPGQGGNEQFF.

CDR3 sequence (DNA): TGCGCCAGCAGCCCTCTGACGGGGGGGGACACTGAAGCTTTCTTT. Protein: CASSPLTGGDTEAFF. This rearrangement joins TRBV5-1 to TRBJ1-1; tentative D call: TRBD1 (5 bases). Trimming cost V 4 bases and J 3 bases, with 16 bases left between them. There are 15 residues in the CDR3. CDR1 SGHRS and CDR2 YFSETQ come from the germline V gene.

This rearrangement joins TRBV7-2 to TRBJ1-1; a weak D match, TRBD1 (5 bases). This CDR3 has 12 residues. The germline V and J ends were trimmed by 4 bases and 11 bases, with 14 bases remaining between them. Germline assignment: CDR1 SGHTA and CDR2 FQGNSA. The CDR3 reads CASSSAGRWAFF. CDR3 nucleotides: TGTGCCAGCAGCTCCGCGGGACGATGGGCTTTCTTT.

This clone was observed a few times. This sequence joins TRBV21-1 and TRBJ1-1; the D segment call TRBD1 is taken from the table without a DNA check. TRBV21-1 is a listed pseudogene. The CDR3 spans 14 residues. The CDR3 DNA follows: TGTGCCATCACCTGCAGGGGGCAGGAGACTGAAGCTTTCTTT. Residues: CAITCRGQETEAFF.

The V call is TRBV12-5, the J call TRBJ2-2; weak D call: TRBD2 (7 bases). Germline CDR1 reads LGHNT; CDR2 reads FRNRAP. Trimming pared 0 bases from V and 1 base from J, leaving 12 bases between. The CDR3 totals 17 residues. The CDR3 is CASGLVPGGQNTGELFF. CDR3 in DNA: TGTGCTAGTGGTTTGGTACCCGGGGGGCAGAACACCGGGGAGCTGTTTTTT. Full variable domain (rest looked up from reference TRBV12-5 and TRBJ2-2): DARVTQTPRHKVTEMGQEVTMRCQPILGHNTVFWYRQTMMQGLELLAYFRNRAPLDDSGMPKDRFSAEMPDATLATLKIQPSEPRDSAVYFCASGLVPGGQNTGELFFGEGSRLTVL.

The chain links TRBV6-1 to TRBJ2-6; 7 bases match TRBD1. The junction had 7 bases not matched to a gene; V was cut back by 2 bases and J by 0 bases. Germline CDR1 and CDR2: MNHNS and SASEGT. The CDR3 has 18 residues. The CDR3 reads CASSERRQGPSGANVLTF. The CDR3 bases are TGTGCCAGCAGTGAAAGAAGACAGGGCCCCTCTGGGGCCAACGTCCTGACTTTC.